These 20 T cell receptor beta chains were sequenced from one sample in a study of T cell changes during pregnancy in multiple sclerosis. Clones were read by immunoSEQ multiplex PCR, and TCRdb kept only the in-frame ones, dropping some. The data contain tens of thousands of clones, about 91% of them singletons. This material consisted of CD4+ T cells from peripheral blood mononuclear cells, taken in the third trimester of pregnancy. The receptor source for this set is a female donor in good health, enrolled as a control in a pregnancy study.

This clone was recorded only once. The rearrangement joins TRBV6-1 to TRBJ2-2; D gene unclear. V was clipped by 5 bases and J by 4 bases, with 11 bases between them. The CDR3 is 14 amino acids. Germline V gene data show CDR1 as MNHNS and CDR2 as SASEGT. CDR3 protein: CASSSLTSTGELFF. Written as DNA, the CDR3 is TGTGCCAGCAGTTCATTAACCAGCACCGGGGAGCTGTTTTTT.

This clone was seen a single time. The genes are TRBV19 and TRBJ1-2, with D perhaps TRBD1 (6 bases). In germline, CDR1 is LNHDA, CDR2 SQIVND (reference sequence). The CDR3 is made up of 14 amino acids. V gave up 7 bases and J gave up 1 base, with 13 bases separating them. CDR3 in DNA: TGTGCCAGTAACCCCACAGGGAGTAACTATGGCTACACCTTC. Translation: CASNPTGSNYGYTF.

This clone came up once. V usage is TRBV7-3 and J usage is TRBJ2-1, with 8 bases fitting TRBD2. CDR1 is SGHTA, CDR2 FQGTGA, per germline. The CDR3 spans 20 residues. J gave up 2 bases and V 1 base, and 16 bases lay outside the gene matches. The DNA for the CDR3 is TGTGCCAGCAGCTTAAGGCCCAAACGGAGAGCGGGGGAGACCTACAATGAGCAGTTCTTC. Translated, it gives CASSLRPKRRAGETYNEQFF.

This rearrangement joins TRBV6-1 to TRBJ2-3, with 7 bases lining up with TRBD1. Germline V gene sequence: CDR1 MNHNS, CDR2 SASEGT. The CDR3 length is 15 residues. V was pared by 3 bases and J by 2 bases, with 5 bases of the junction left unmatched. CDR3 nucleotide sequence: TGTGCCAGCAGTGATGAGGACAGGTACACAGATACGCAGTATTTT. Translated: CASSDEDRYTDTQYF.

CDR3 bases: TGTGCCAGCAGCGTCATGGGGGGGCAGGGATCATGGACCGGGGAGCTGTTTTTT. This codes for CASSVMGGQGSWTGELFF. The rearrangement uses TRBV7-3 and TRBJ2-2; possibly TRBD2 for D (7 bases). V lost 5 bases, J lost 5 bases, and 24 bases lay in between. The CDR3 extends over 18 amino acids. The germline CDR1 and CDR2 sequences are SGHTA and FQGTGA.

This clone was detected a few times. V usage is TRBV6-5 and J usage is TRBJ1-2; 7 bases match TRBD1. The V and J ends lost 4 bases and 4 bases, in that order; junction bases with no gene match: 9. The V gene's germline CDR1 is MNHEY and CDR2 SVGAGI. The CDR3 runs to 15 residues. The CDR3 spells CASSSRQGGFYGYTF. The DNA of the CDR3 is TGTGCCAGCAGTTCGAGACAGGGCGGCTTCTATGGCTACACCTTC.

The chain uses TRBV7-3 and TRBJ1-3; 9 bases fit TRBD1. CDR3 length: 15 amino acids. CDR1 is SGHTA and CDR2 is FQGTGA in the germline V gene. V dropped 3 bases and J dropped 0; count of bases not matched to a gene: 0. This chain's CDR3 is CASSLTGGSGNTIYF. The DNA of the CDR3 is TGTGCCAGCAGCTTGACAGGGGGCTCTGGAAACACCATATATTTT.

This sequence joins TRBV6-4 and TRBJ2-1, with a possible D match to TRBD2 (6 bases). Germline-derived CDR1 and CDR2 are MRHNA and SNTAGT. The V and J ends lost 7 bases and 0 bases respectively, with 19 bases between them. The CDR3 contains 17 residues. CDR3 in amino acids: CASTMKGTSLSYNEQFF. DNA of the CDR3: TGTGCCAGCACCATGAAGGGGACTTCCCTCTCCTACAATGAGCAGTTCTTC.

CDR3 in amino acids: CASSLGRDNKETQYF. DNA for the CDR3: TGCGCCAGCAGCTTGGGACGGGACAATAAAGAGACCCAGTACTTC. This chain uses TRBV5-1 with TRBJ2-5; possible D gene TRBD1, 6 bases. The V gene lost 0 bases and the J gene lost 3 bases, with 12 bases spanning the gap. There are 15 residues in the CDR3. Germline V gene lookup returns CDR1 SGHRS and CDR2 YFSETQ.

The chain recombines TRBV15 with TRBJ1-1; no reliable D call. The V and J ends lost 5 bases and 8 bases respectively, with 9 bases between them. Germline V lookup: CDR1 LNHNV, CDR2 YYDKDF (reference sequence). The CDR3 extends over 11 amino acids. CDR3: CATSSRGEAFF. DNA for the CDR3: TGTGCCACCAGCTCCCGGGGAGAAGCTTTCTTT.

The chain links TRBV30 to TRBJ1-6; a possible D gene is TRBD1 (6 bases). V was pared by 4 bases and J by 0 bases, with 16 bases between. The CDR3 covers 17 residues. Looked up from germline, CDR1 is GTSNPN and CDR2 is SVGIG (reference sequence). As DNA, the CDR3 is TGTGCCTGGACTAAGGACAGAACAAGCTCCTATAATTCACCCCTCCACTTT. This encodes CAWTKDRTSSYNSPLHF.

V gene TRBV9 combines with J gene TRBJ2-7, with a possible D match to TRBD1 (6 bases). There are 15 residues in the CDR3. The V end lost 0 bases, the J end lost 3 bases, and 13 bases lay between the germline ends. In germline, CDR1 is SGDLS, CDR2 YYNGEE. The DNA for the CDR3 is TGTGCCAGCAGCGTAGGGGGGACAATCAACTACGAGCAGTACTTC. The encoded protein is CASSVGGTINYEQYF.

CDR3 coding DNA: TGTGCCAGCAGCTTAGGGAGCACTAGCGGTCTCTACAATGAGCAGTTCTTC. It translates to CASSLGSTSGLYNEQFF. The V gene is TRBV11-2, the J gene TRBJ2-1, with 8 nucleotides matching TRBD2. The CDR3 totals 17 residues. CDR1 is SGHAT, CDR2 FQNNGV, per germline. V was pared by 1 base and J by 3 bases, with 8 bases of the junction left unmatched. The full variable domain, with the rest looked up from reference TRBV11-2 and TRBJ2-1, is EAGVAQSPRYKIIEKRQSVAFWCNPISGHATLYWYQQILGQGPKLLIQFQNNGVVDDSQLPKDRFSAERLKGVDSTLKIQPAKLEDSAVYLCASSLGSTSGLYNEQFFGPGTRLTVL.

The V and J genes are TRBV18 and TRBJ1-4; 8 bases fit TRBD1. The CDR3 contains 14 residues. Germline V gene lookup returns CDR1 KGHSH and CDR2 LQKENI. The V and J ends lost 2 bases and 7 bases, in that order; junction bases with no gene match: 3. The CDR3 sequence: CASSPDRGGEKLFF. The DNA for the CDR3 is TGTGCCAGCTCACCAGACAGGGGTGGTGAAAAACTGTTTTTT.

J is TRBJ2-4 and V is TRBV6-6; D may be TRBD2 (7 bases). CDR1 MNHNY and CDR2 SVGAGI come from the germline V gene (reference sequence). This CDR3 is built from 16 residues. V gave up 5 bases and J gave up 9 bases, with 23 bases separating them. The DNA for the CDR3 is TGTGCCAGCAGTGGAATGTTACAGAGAGGGGGGGGCATTCAGTACTTC. Protein sequence: CASSGMLQRGGGIQYF.

The chain joins TRBV4-2 to TRBJ1-1; TRBD1 matches 8 bases. V dropped 1 base and J dropped 1; count of bases not matched to a gene: 2. Germline V CDR1 and CDR2: LGHNA, YNFKEQ. This CDR3 is built from 15 residues. The CDR3 is CASSQAGTGNTEAFF. Here the CDR3 DNA reads TGTGCCAGCAGCCAAGCAGGGACAGGGAACACTGAAGCTTTCTTT.

This chain connects TRBV5-6 to TRBJ1-6; perhaps TRBD1 as D (5 bases). This CDR3 region has 15 residues. CDR1 is SGHDT, CDR2 YYEEEE, per germline. Trimming shortened V by 4 bases and J by 8 bases, and 16 bases separated the two germline ends. CDR3: CASSTLGTAYSPLHF. The CDR3 DNA is TGTGCCAGCAGCACGTTAGGGACTGCCTATTCACCCCTCCACTTT. Using reference TRBV5-6 and TRBJ1-6 for the parts outside the CDR3, the full variable domain is DAGVTQSPTHLIKTRGQQVTLRCSPKSGHDTVSWYQQALGQGPQFIFQYYEEEERQRGNFPDRFSGHQFPNYSSELNVNALLLGDSALYLCASSTLGTAYSPLHFGNGTRLTVT.

The chain recombines TRBV7-2 with TRBJ2-5, with TRBD1 identical over 8 bases. The CDR3 has 14 residues. CDR1 and CDR2 from the germline V gene are SGHTA and FQGNSA. V lost 1 base, J lost 5 bases, and 3 bases stayed unmatched. The DNA of the CDR3 is TGTGCCAGCAGCTTAGGACAGGGGTGGGAGACCCAGTACTTC. This codes for CASSLGQGWETQYF.

The genes are TRBV18 and TRBJ1-1; the D is unclear. Germline loops: CDR1 KGHSH, CDR2 LQKENI. This CDR3 is 17 amino acids long. Trimming removed 0 bases from V and 5 bases from J, with 19 bases in between. The CDR3 nucleotides are TGTGCCAGCTCACCACCACTCGACCCCCGGGGTTTTACTGAAGCTTTCTTT. It yields the protein CASSPPLDPRGFTEAFF.

This clone came up once. CDR3 DNA: TGTGCCATCAGGGGGCGGATTAACCTGAACACTGAAGCTTTCTTT. This gives the protein CAIRGRINLNTEAFF. This chain uses TRBV10-3 with TRBJ1-1, with D possibly matching TRBD1 (5 bases). V lost 6 bases, J lost 0 bases, and 14 bases lay in between. The germline V gene encodes CDR1 ENHRY and CDR2 SYGVKD. The CDR3 has 15 amino acids.